Listed below are T cell receptor beta chains from one sample, sequenced in a study of cytomegalovirus exposure and HLA in healthy donors. Measured with immunoSEQ multiplex PCR; TCRdb has only the in-frame clones, and not every one. The profile shows 150,000 to 200,000 clones, about 89% of them singletons. The sequenced material came from PBMCs. These receptor sequences come from a man between 18 and 35 years old in good health and CMV-seropositive. CDR3s include the opening cysteine and the closing phenylalanine or tryptophan. The order of the fields is J gene, D gene, V gene, clone size, CDR3 DNA, CDR3 protein. The D gene is left open where the match is weak. Size is omitted from some rows. Given values are once, few, many or a class for expanded clones.

>TRBJ2-3|NA|TRBV4-1|NA
TGCGCCAGCAGCGTCCGGGGGGCCGGAGATACGCAGTATTTT
CASSVRGAGDTQYF
>TRBJ2-5|NA|TRBV5-6|NA
TGTGCCAGCAACCCTACGCCGGTCGAAGAGACCCAGTACTTC
CASNPTPVEETQYF
>TRBJ1-1|NA|TRBV5-6|NA
TGTGCCAGCAGCTTGGTGGGGGCTGGGCTGAACACTGAAGCTTTCTTT
CASSLVGAGLNTEAFF
>TRBJ1-2|TRBD1|TRBV28|NA
TGTGCCAGCTTGACAGGGTGGACGAAAAACTATGGCTACACCTTC
CASLTGWTKNYGYTF
>TRBJ1-1|TRBD1|TRBV5-1|NA
TGCGCCAGCAGCTTGTTCGGGGACAGCGAAGCTTTCTTT
CASSLFGDSEAFF
>TRBJ1-2|TRBD1|TRBV7-9|NA
TGTGCCAGCGAACCCGACAGGGGTAACTATGGCTACACCTTC
CASEPDRGNYGYTF
>TRBJ2-1|NA|TRBV11-1|NA
TGTGCCAGCAGCTTTGAGGAGGGGACCCAGGTCTTCTTC
CASSFEEGTQVFF
>TRBJ2-1|TRBD2|TRBV7-9|NA
TGTGCCAGCAGCTTAGAGCTTGCTAGCGGGAGTGTGGATGAGCAGTTCTTC
CASSLELASGSVDEQFF
>TRBJ2-7|NA|TRBV27|NA
TGTGCCAGCAGTTTAGGGGGGGCCGCCTACGAGCAGTACTTC
CASSLGGAAYEQYF
>TRBJ2-3|TRBD2|TRBV4-1|NA
TGCGCCAGCAGCTCCCTGGCCCTAGCGGGCACAGATACGCAGTATTTT
CASSSLALAGTDTQYF
>TRBJ2-7|TRBD1|TRBV4-3|once
TGCGCCAGCAGCCAGTCTTTGAGGACAGGGAGTTTTCACTACGAGCAGTACTTC
CASSQSLRTGSFHYEQYF
>TRBJ2-2|NA|TRBV18|NA
TGTGCCAGCTCACCAAGGGGGTCCGCCGGGGAGCTGTTTTTT
CASSPRGSAGELFF
>TRBJ1-2|TRBD1|TRBV11-2|NA
TGTGCCAGCAGCACCTACAGGGGAGAGGGCTACACCTTC
CASSTYRGEGYTF
>TRBJ2-3|TRBD2|TRBV19|NA
TGTGCCAGTAGTACCATCCCCAGACTAGCGGGGTACACAGATACGCAGTATTTT
CASSTIPRLAGYTDTQYF
>TRBJ2-2|NA|TRBV5-1|NA
TGCGCCAGCAGCTTGACTATAGCGGCGAACACCGGGGAGCTGTTTTTT
CASSLTIAANTGELFF
>TRBJ1-1|TRBD1|TRBV11-3|NA
TGTGCCAGCAGCTCGAGACAGGGGGCTTTCTTT
CASSSRQGAFF
>TRBJ2-2|NA|TRBV13|NA
TGTGCCAGCAGCTTTTACAGGTCGCTGAACACCGGGGAGCTGTTTTTT
CASSFYRSLNTGELFF
>TRBJ2-1|TRBD2|TRBV9|once
TGTGCCAGCAGCGTTTCCGGCGGGAGCTCCTACAATGAGCAGTTCTTC
CASSVSGGSSYNEQFF
>TRBJ2-7|NA|TRBV9|NA
TGTGCCAGCAGCCTAGGGGGGGGACAAACCTACGAGCAGTACTTC
CASSLGGGQTYEQYF
>TRBJ2-7|NA|TRBV7-6|NA
TGTGCCAGCAGCTTAGCGCGGGCGGGCCTCTACGAGCAGTACTTC
CASSLARAGLYEQYF
>TRBJ1-1|NA|TRBV6-1|NA
TGTGCCAGCAGTCTTTACGGGAACACTGAAGCTTTCTTT
CASSLYGNTEAFF
>TRBJ1-1|NA|TRBV27|NA
TGTGCCAGCAGCTCCGGGGTTCACACTGAAGCTTTCTTT
CASSSGVHTEAFF
>TRBJ2-4|NA|TRBV12-2|NA
TGTGCAAGTCGCTTAGCGCCTAGCGGGATAGCCAAAAACATTCAGTACTTC
CASRLAPSGIAKNIQYF
>TRBJ2-3|TRBD2|TRBV6-5|NA
TGTGCCAGCAGGACTAGCGGTTCTGGAGATACGCAGTATTTT
CASRTSGSGDTQYF
>TRBJ2-7|TRBD1|TRBV7-9|NA
TGTGCCCTGGAGGACAGGGAGGCCCACGAGCAGTACTTC
CALEDREAHEQYF
>TRBJ2-5|TRBD2|TRBV5-6|NA
TGTGCCAGCAGATTGACTAGCGGGGGCCAAGAGACCCAGTACTTC
CASRLTSGGQETQYF
>TRBJ1-2|TRBD1|TRBV7-9|NA
TGTGCCAGCAGCTCCGGGACAGGGAACTATGGCTACACCTTC
CASSSGTGNYGYTF
>TRBJ2-1|TRBD2|TRBV5-1|NA
TGCGCCAGCAGCTTGTTGTTAGTCTTACGGCCTAGCGGCCTCTACAATGAGCAGTTCTTC
CASSLLLVLRPSGLYNEQFF